This is a list of T cell receptor beta chains from one sample in a study of identical twins. TCRdb independently ran MiXCR on the 5' RACE reads; one entry per CDR3 protein. This table holds 690,000 or so distinct CDR3 sequences, approximately 9% found once. These data are also associated with another study on yellow fever vaccine responses in identical twins.

The material sequenced was PBMCs. These receptors were taken from a woman younger than 35 in good health. Each CDR3 is given without its conserved first and last residue. Fields, in order: clone size, V gene, CDR3 protein. Some rows have no size entry. The others give once, few or many, or a class for an expanded clone.

>many|TRBV5-1
ASSLVQGPGELF
>few|TRBV28
ASSDWSGSENIQY
>many|TRBV7-2
ASSFRQGSYEQY
>few|TRBV12-3/TRBV12-4
ASSTGGAPY
>NA|TRBV4-3
ASSQESGTLSGANVLT
>NA|TRBV4-2
ASSQESRGRETQY
>NA|TRBV6-1
ASSQGLVGETQY
>NA|TRBV6-5
ASSYSVPSYEQY
>few|TRBV4-3
ASSPDPLAVNTGELF
>many|TRBV15
ATSDGGIKHGYT
>NA|TRBV5-1
ASSLGQGLNSPLH
>many|TRBV3-1
ASTWTSYNEQF
>few|TRBV20-1
SALTGTQYEQY
>many|TRBV18
ASSPQRRVGAGELF
>few|TRBV20-1
SAYRDFNYGYT
>NA|TRBV27
ASSLGISSTDTQY
>NA|TRBV12-3/TRBV12-4
ASSFYNNEQF
>NA|TRBV20-1
SARRSGPTDTQY
>few|TRBV6-1
ASSKPHSGPYEQY
>few|TRBV2
ASRPGPYQETQY
>few|TRBV18
ASSPSGFMNTEAF
>few|TRBV7-9
ASSPPQKLEQY
>few|TRBV5-1
ASSFPKETQY
>few|TRBV20-1
SARTGAPSSYNEQF
>few|TRBV4-1
ASSQDKSATSSGEQY
>NA|TRBV18
ASSPFWDKGTEAF
>NA|TRBV4-2
ASSLAWTDTGELF
>NA|TRBV3-1
ASSHLVGQNTGELF
>few|TRBV21-1
ASRSGAGQGVYEQY
>many|TRBV5-1
ASSFVAGANNEQF
>NA|TRBV5-1
ASSPIGPSYEQY
>few|TRBV6-2/TRBV6-3
ASSYSVPSNQPQH
>NA|TRBV11-2
ASSLGGVSGRLQKTQY
>NA|TRBV20-1
SASWGSYEQY
>NA|TRBV5-1
ASSFNGWHEQF
>few|TRBV28
ASGDPGLVSEQF
>many|TRBV18
ASSPLQKTNTGELF
>NA|TRBV6-2/TRBV6-3
ASMGSGVYNEQF
>many|TRBV19
ASSRTSGGYEQF
>few|TRBV20-1
SASYGTDTQY
>many|TRBV5-1
ASRYDDSGGSYEQY
>NA|TRBV7-2
ASSLTSQSTDTQY
>NA|TRBV5-1
ASSLKLAGGPSTDTQY
>many|TRBV6-5
ASSYIGAGELF
>few|TRBV28
ASSDPQRAEQY
>few|TRBV29-1
SVAGGRARSSYNEQF
>few|TRBV6-2/TRBV6-3
ASSYLANEQF
>few|TRBV10-3
AISDFRDRGSLYGYT
>many|TRBV14
ASSQKQGTGYT
>NA|TRBV27
ASSARTGRQETQY
>NA|TRBV20-1
SARGTASNTEAF
>NA|TRBV9
ASSGGGRTSPY
>NA|TRBV20-1
SARPGTSSYNEQF
>NA|TRBV18
ASSPNDHYGYT
>NA|TRBV28
ATSNPGANVLT
>NA|TRBV3-1
ASSQGGGLVGNEQF